Each of the 14 T cell receptor beta chains below was sequenced from the same sample in a study of T cells after yellow fever vaccination. From the 5' RACE reads, TCRdb called clonotypes with MiXCR, one entry per CDR3 protein. The table has 500,000 to 650,000 distinct CDR3 sequences, around 16% seen once. Sequenced here: PBMCs, sampled 4 to 5 days after the first yellow fever vaccination. The origin of the receptors is a young man who received the YFV17D yellow fever vaccine.

The genes are TRBV7-2 and TRBJ2-5; D is uncertain. With 7 bases removed from V and 1 base from J, the gap between germline ends came to 10 bases. The CDR3 consists of 13 residues. Germline lookup yields CDR1 SGHTA and CDR2 FQGNSA. In DNA form, the CDR3 reads TGTGCCAGCACCTACATGACCCAAGAGACCCAGTACTTC. Protein sequence: CASTYMTQETQYF.

The chain uses TRBV7-2 and TRBJ2-7, with 7 nucleotides matching TRBD1. In germline, CDR1 is SGHTA, CDR2 FQGNSA. With 4 bases clipped from V and 2 bases from J, the junction kept 8 bases outside the gene matches. The CDR3 is 15 residues long. CDR3 in amino acids: CASSYWTGRPYEQYV. CDR3 nucleotide sequence: TGTGCCAGCAGCTATTGGACAGGACGACCCTACGAGCAGTACGTC.

This chain links TRBV4-1 with TRBJ1-2, with a tentative D call TRBD1 (6 bases). Germline CDR1 is MGHRA and CDR2 is YSYEKL. V lost 4 bases and J lost 4, with 25 bases in between. This CDR3 comprises 18 residues. The CDR3 coding sequence is TGCGCCAGCAGCCCCTATCTGCGGGGGCAGGGAGCCTTCTATGGCTACACCTTC. It codes for CASSPYLRGQGAFYGYTF.

This clonotype was seen a handful of times. The CDR3 loop is CASTEGSDTQYF. The CDR3, as DNA: TGTGCCAGCACGGAGGGGTCGGATACGCAGTATTTT. V gene TRBV3-1 combines with J gene TRBJ2-3; possible D gene TRBD2, 6 bases. The CDR3 has 12 amino acids. Trimming took off 7 bases at V and 6 bases at J, with 11 bases between the two ends. Germline V gene lookup returns CDR1 LGHDT and CDR2 YNNKEL (reference sequence).

The chain joins TRBV5-1 to TRBJ2-5; D possibly uses TRBD1 or TRBD2 (5 bases each). The CDR3 covers 14 residues. CDR1 SGHRS and CDR2 YFSETQ come from the germline V gene. V lost 5 bases to trimming and J lost 8 bases, with 19 bases between them. The CDR3 sequence is CASRAGTSLGTQYF. DNA of the CDR3: TGCGCCAGCAGGGCCGGGACGTCCCTAGGAACCCAGTACTTC.

V usage is TRBV7-3 and J usage is TRBJ2-3, with D maybe TRBD1 (5 bases). This CDR3 is 13 amino acids long. Germline CDR1 is SGHTA and CDR2 is FQGTGA. Trimming stripped 5 bases from V and 7 bases from J, with 13 bases between. CDR3 in amino acids: CASSPAGFNTQYF. The CDR3 coding sequence is TGTGCCAGCAGCCCTGCAGGGTTTAATACGCAGTATTTT.

This clonotype was counted many times. CDR3 region: CASSGLPGLKMPGDTQYF. The CDR3 coding sequence is TGTGCCAGCAGCGGCCTCCCTGGACTAAAAATGCCGGGAGATACGCAGTATTTT. This chain links TRBV9 with TRBJ2-3, with a tentative D call TRBD2 (6 bases). V lost 3 bases, J lost 5 bases, and 25 bases lay in between. CDR3 length: 18 residues. Germline loops: CDR1 SGDLS, CDR2 YYNGEE.

V is TRBV4-1 and J is TRBJ2-7, with D perhaps matching TRBD1 (5 bases). The germline CDR1 and CDR2 sequences are MGHRA and YSYEKL. The V gene lost 1 base and the J gene lost 6 bases, with 16 bases spanning the gap. The CDR3 spans 15 residues. The CDR3 loop reads CASSQVKVNRCEQYV. CDR3 in DNA: TGCGCCAGCAGCCAAGTAAAGGTTAACAGGTGCGAGCAGTACGTC.

Only a few counts were recorded for this clonotype. This chain uses TRBV10-3 with TRBJ2-7; D is unresolved. The ends were cut back, 0 bases at V and 7 bases at J, with 10 bases in the middle. The CDR3 contains 13 residues. Germline V gives CDR1 ENHRY, CDR2 SYGVKD. Written as DNA, the CDR3 is TGTGCCATCAGTGAGTCTTCCCTCTTGGAGCAGTACGTC. Translating gives CAISESSLLEQYV.

The chain uses TRBV25-1 and TRBJ1-6, with 8 bases matching TRBD1. Trimming at V came to 6 bases and at J to 8 bases, leaving 3 bases not matched to a gene. This CDR3 comprises 13 residues. The germline V gene has CDR1 MGHDK and CDR2 SYGVNS. DNA of the CDR3: TGTGCCAGCAGCGGGACAGGTTATTCACCCCTCCACTTT. It specifies CASSGTGYSPLHF.

The V gene is TRBV5-1, the J gene TRBJ1-1; TRBD1 agrees at 8 bases. The CDR3 is 15 residues long. The germline CDR1 and CDR2 sequences are SGHRS and YFSETQ. Unmatched junction bases numbered 9, after V lost 3 bases and J lost 5 bases. The CDR3 region has the DNA TGCGCCAGCAGCTGGACCCAGGGGGCGAATACTGAAGCTTTCTTT. Translating gives CASSWTQGANTEAFF.

The genes are TRBV6-1 and TRBJ1-3; TRBD1 might be the D (6 bases). Germline V gives CDR1 MNHNS, CDR2 SASEGT. Trimming took 10 bases from V and 0 from J, leaving 16 bases between them. The CDR3 extends over 15 amino acids. CDR3 amino acids: CATRGAALSGNTIYF. The CDR3 bases are TGTGCCACCCGGGGGGCAGCTCTCTCTGGAAACACCATATATTTT.

J is TRBJ2-2 and V is TRBV12-3 or TRBV12-4; a possible D gene is TRBD2 (5 bases). This CDR3 contains 16 residues. V was cut by 5 bases and J by 4 bases, with 17 bases left in between. The CDR3 nucleotides are TGTGCCAGCAGTCTGAGACGGGGAGTAACCACCGGGGAGCTGTTTTTT. This encodes CASSLRRGVTTGELFF.

V is TRBV4-1 and J is TRBJ1-3; the D gene is possibly TRBD1 (5 bases). Trimming left V 1 base short and J 3 bases short, with 10 bases between. Germline V gene sequence: CDR1 MGHRA, CDR2 YSYEKL. The CDR3 is made up of 15 amino acids. CDR3 loop: CASSQVQGFGNTIYF. Written as DNA, the CDR3 is TGCGCCAGCAGCCAAGTTCAGGGATTTGGAAACACCATATATTTT.